The 30 T cell receptor beta chains given below trace back to one sample, sequenced in a study of beta chain features in type 1 diabetes. Of the isolated RNA, all was reverse transcribed, and so the sequenced material was expressed TCRB transcripts. Data came from immunoSEQ multiplex PCR; TCRdb stores just in-frame clones and leaves some out. The sample has around 300,000 clones; around 7.8% are singletons. The sequenced sample consisted of central memory CD4+ T cells from blood. These receptors were collected from a woman between 18 and 29 years old in good health.

The chain employs TRBV5-1 and TRBJ2-1; 8 bases map to TRBD1. Per germline, CDR1 SGHRS and CDR2 YFSETQ. The CDR3 is 16 residues long. V lost 2 bases to trimming and J lost 2 bases; unmatched junction nucleotides: 6. The CDR3 protein is CASSFRPGQAYNEQFF. The DNA of the CDR3 is TGCGCCAGCAGCTTCAGGCCGGGACAGGCCTACAATGAGCAGTTCTTC.

This clone was seen only a few times. The rearrangement uses TRBV6-5 and TRBJ2-5, with 7 positions matching TRBD2. The germline CDR1 and CDR2 sequences are MNHEY and SVGAGI. The CDR3 is made up of 15 amino acids. Trimming cost V 2 bases and J 7 bases; bases outside gene matches: 10. CDR3: CASSYVGGSIGTQYF. The CDR3 nucleotides read TGTGCCAGCAGTTACGTGGGAGGGTCCATAGGGACCCAGTACTTC.

This clone occurred a few times. V is TRBV7-2 and J is TRBJ2-5; TRBD2 might be the D (5 bases). The CDR3 is 13 amino acids. With 3 bases removed from V and 4 bases from J, the gap between germline ends came to 9 bases. CDR1 and CDR2 from the germline V gene are SGHTA and FQGNSA. The CDR3 region is CASSLDWGETQYF. The CDR3 nucleotides are TGTGCCAGCAGCTTGGACTGGGGAGAGACCCAGTACTTC.

This clone was detected only a few times. The chain links TRBV7-2 to TRBJ2-3, with TRBD2 matching over 8 bases. The CDR3 consists of 16 residues. V dropped 4 bases and J dropped 8; count of bases not matched to a gene: 14. Germline loops: CDR1 SGHTA, CDR2 FQGNSA. The CDR3 sequence is CASSSYTVGGALTQYF. The CDR3 region has the DNA TGTGCCAGCAGCTCCTATACCGTCGGGGGGGCGCTTACGCAGTATTTT.

This rearrangement joins TRBV5-1 to TRBJ2-4; TRBD1 matches at 8 bases. The CDR3 runs 16 residues. Germline loops: CDR1 SGHRS, CDR2 YFSETQ. Trimming took 4 bases from V and 8 from J; bases not matched to a gene: 14. The chain's CDR3 is CASSLSSGTGGHIQYF. The CDR3 DNA follows: TGCGCCAGCAGCCTCTCCTCCGGGACAGGCGGACACATTCAGTACTTC.

The sample holds many counts of this clone. The genes are TRBV19 and TRBJ2-6; D ambiguous. V was shortened by 5 bases and J by 2 bases, with 7 bases between the two germline ends. Germline V lookup: CDR1 LNHDA, CDR2 SQIVND (reference sequence). The CDR3 runs to 14 residues. The CDR3 spells CASSERAGANVLTF. The CDR3 nucleotides read TGTGCCAGTAGTGAAAGGGCTGGGGCCAACGTCCTGACTTTC.

This clone was picked up a small number of times. This chain uses TRBV30 with TRBJ2-2; TRBD1 is a possible D gene (6 bases). CDR3 length: 13 residues. Germline CDR1 is GTSNPN and CDR2 is SVGIG (reference sequence). V was cut by 8 bases and J by 4 bases, with 14 bases left in between. The CDR3 here is CAIDRFFTGELFF. DNA for the CDR3: TGTGCCATTGACAGGTTTTTCACCGGGGAGCTGTTTTTT.

This clone has a handful of counts. The chain couples TRBV19 to TRBJ2-5; D is possibly TRBD2 (5 bases). In germline, CDR1 is LNHDA, CDR2 SQIVND (reference sequence). The CDR3 runs to 17 residues. Between the trimmed V and J ends, which lost 5 bases and 1 base, there was a span of 20 bases. In nucleotides, the CDR3 is TGTGCCAGTAGTCTGAGGAAATCGTCTCGGGGCCAAGAGACCCAGTACTTC. This translates into CASSLRKSSRGQETQYF.

This clone appeared a few times. The V call is TRBV6-6, the J call TRBJ2-7; D is ambiguous. Germline V gene data show CDR1 as MNHNY and CDR2 as SVGAGI (reference sequence). The CDR3 extends over 14 amino acids. Trimming removed 0 bases at V and 3 bases at J, with 9 bases between. The CDR3 nucleotides are TGTGCCAGCAGTTACTCGGGCAGCAACTACGAGCAGTACTTC. This codes for CASSYSGSNYEQYF.

The sample holds a few counts of this clone. The chain employs TRBV2 and TRBJ2-1; 7 nucleotides line up with TRBD1. The CDR3 loop spans 13 amino acids. Per germline, CDR1 SNHLY and CDR2 FYNNEI. V shed 7 bases, J shed 5 bases, and the junction held 5 bases outside the gene matches. The CDR3 DNA reads as TGTGCCAGCATCCGGGACAGAGACAATGAGCAGTTCTTC. It is translated as CASIRDRDNEQFF.

This clone appeared a few times. The chain couples TRBV28 to TRBJ1-2; 7 bases map to TRBD1. Germline CDR1 and CDR2: MDHEN and SYDVKM. V shed 6 bases and J 8 bases; nucleotides not matched to a gene: 3. The length of the CDR3 is 11 residues. The chain's CDR3 is CASRQGHGYTF. In DNA form, the CDR3 reads TGTGCCAGCAGACAGGGGCACGGCTACACCTTC.

CDR3 coding DNA: TGTGCCAGCAACGACCGGGTCAATAAGCGTCAGCCCCAGCATTTT. Translated, it gives CASNDRVNKRQPQHF. The chain has TRBV2 and TRBJ1-5; no clear D gene. There are 15 residues in the CDR3. V lost 7 bases and J 6 bases, leaving 19 bases between the germline ends. Germline V lookup: CDR1 SNHLY, CDR2 FYNNEI.

This clone has just a few counts. This sequence joins TRBV4-3 and TRBJ1-2; possible D gene TRBD1, 6 bases. The ends were cut back, 1 base at V and 3 bases at J, with 12 bases in the middle. Per germline, CDR1 LGHNA and CDR2 YSLEER. The CDR3 runs 15 residues. Here the CDR3 reads CASSQGIGTYYGYTF. CDR3 DNA: TGCGCCAGCAGCCAAGGTATTGGGACATACTATGGCTACACCTTC.

The rearrangement joins TRBV19 to TRBJ1-5, with a weak D call TRBD1 (5 bases). Germline V gene lookup returns CDR1 LNHDA and CDR2 SQIVND (reference sequence). The V end was cut by 4 bases, the J end by 5 bases, with 12 bases between. This CDR3 has 14 residues. The CDR3 coding sequence is TGTGCCAGTAGTAACCCCTCAGGGTATCAGCCCCAGCATTTT. This encodes CASSNPSGYQPQHF.

This clone was observed a handful of times. This rearrangement joins TRBV28 to TRBJ1-2; 9 bases fit TRBD1. CDR3 size: 15 residues. V shed 3 bases and J 7 bases; nucleotides not matched to a gene: 9. Germline values: CDR1 MDHEN, CDR2 SYDVKM. The CDR3 protein is CASSLPTGGRGGYTF. For the CDR3, the DNA is TGTGCCAGCAGTTTGCCAACAGGGGGCAGGGGTGGCTACACCTTC.

V usage is TRBV30 and J usage is TRBJ1-1; TRBD1 agrees at 10 bases. V lost 3 bases, J lost 10 bases, and 2 bases stayed unmatched. Germline CDR1 and CDR2: GTSNPN and SVGIG (reference sequence). CDR3 size: 11 residues. The DNA of the CDR3 is TGTGCCTGGAGACGGACAGGGGGAGCTTTCTTT. Protein: CAWRRTGGAFF.

This chain uses TRBV5-8 with TRBJ1-2; 8 bases are shared with TRBD1. After removal of 3 bases from V and 0 bases from J, the junction contained 1 base not matched to a gene. Germline V gives CDR1 SGHTS, CDR2 YDEGEE. This CDR3 is 14 amino acids long. CDR3 nucleotides: TGTGCCAGCAGCTGGGACAGGCCTAACTATGGCTACACCTTC. Translated: CASSWDRPNYGYTF.

This clone was seen more than once but under ten times. The gene calls are TRBV7-9 and TRBJ2-7, with a possible D match to TRBD1 (6 bases). This CDR3 is built from 14 residues. Germline V CDR1 and CDR2: SEHNR, FQNEAQ (reference sequence). The V and J ends lost 2 bases and 5 bases respectively, with 13 bases between them. DNA for the CDR3: TGTGCCAGCAGCTTAAATCAGGGGAACCACGAGCAGTACGTC. Translated, it gives CASSLNQGNHEQYV.

V gene TRBV7-2 combines with J gene TRBJ2-3; TRBD2 matches at 8 bases. The CDR3 contains 15 residues. V gave up 5 bases and J gave up 4 bases; unmatched junction bases: 8. Germline loops: CDR1 SGHTA, CDR2 FQGNSA. The CDR3 spells CASSLQPGGADTQYF. The CDR3 DNA sequence: TGTGCCAGCAGCCTTCAACCGGGAGGGGCAGATACGCAGTATTTT.

This clone was counted between two and nine times. The genes are TRBV13 and TRBJ2-5; 8 positions agree with TRBD2. J was trimmed by 6 bases and V by 2 bases; bases with no gene match: 17. This CDR3 has 18 residues. Germline loops: CDR1 PRHDT, CDR2 FYEKMQ (reference sequence). CDR3 protein: CASSLLTERGLVVKTQYF. The CDR3 DNA sequence: TGTGCCAGCAGCTTATTAACGGAGCGGGGGTTGGTCGTAAAGACCCAGTACTTC.

This clone was seen a few times. This chain links TRBV2 with TRBJ2-2, with 12 bases fitting TRBD2. Trimming cost V 5 bases and J 7 bases; bases outside gene matches: 5. Germline lookup yields CDR1 SNHLY and CDR2 FYNNEI. The CDR3 length is 15 residues. The CDR3 loop is CASSLLAGGGGELFF. The CDR3 bases are TGTGCCAGCAGTCTACTAGCGGGAGGAGGCGGGGAGCTGTTTTTT.

Comment on this clone: This sample includes further DNA sequences coding for the same CDR3. The CDR3 DNA sequence: TGCGCCAGCAGCCAAGAGGGAGGCTACAATGAGCAGTTCTTC. Translated: CASSQEGGYNEQFF. The chain has TRBV4-3 and TRBJ2-1, with D possibly matching TRBD2 (6 bases). CDR1 LGHNA and CDR2 YSLEER come from the germline V gene. Between the trimmed V and J ends, which lost 0 bases and 3 bases, there was a span of 6 bases. This CDR3 has 14 amino acids.

This clone was counted a few times. This chain links TRBV10-3 with TRBJ2-7; unclear D gene. This CDR3 comprises 12 residues. Between the trimmed V and J ends, which lost 3 bases and 4 bases, there was a span of 7 bases. Germline CDR1 and CDR2: ENHRY and SYGVKD. The CDR3 here is CAISETVYEQYV. The CDR3 DNA sequence: TGTGCCATCAGTGAAACGGTGTACGAGCAGTACGTC.

This chain links TRBV5-1 with TRBJ2-2, with D tentatively TRBD1 or TRBD2 (6 bases each). The CDR3 totals 16 residues. V was pared by 6 bases and J by 3 bases, with 18 bases between. Germline V lookup: CDR1 SGHRS, CDR2 YFSETQ. CDR3: CASTPGVQGDTGELFF. CDR3 nucleotide sequence: TGCGCCAGCACCCCGGGGGTACAGGGTGACACCGGGGAGCTGTTTTTT.

This clone was counted a few times. The J gene is TRBJ2-3, the V gene TRBV11-2, with D perhaps being TRBD1 or TRBD2 (5 bases each). V lost 3 bases and J 0 bases, leaving 13 bases between the germline ends. The germline CDR1 and CDR2 sequences are SGHAT and FQNNGV. The CDR3 sequence is 16 residues long. This CDR3 reads CASSLGGGYSTDTQYF. The DNA for the CDR3 is TGTGCCAGCAGCTTGGGTGGGGGTTATAGCACAGATACGCAGTATTTT.

This clone has at least ten counts. V gene TRBV28 combines with J gene TRBJ2-1, with a possible D match to TRBD1 (5 bases). Trimming cost V 7 bases and J 4 bases, with 17 bases left between them. This CDR3 is built from 15 residues. CDR1 MDHEN and CDR2 SYDVKM come from the germline V gene. The CDR3 nucleotides are TGTGCCAGCATCGAGGCCCAGGGCGGTTACAATGAGCAGTTCTTC. Translated, it gives CASIEAQGGYNEQFF.

This clone was counted a few times. The chain joins TRBV11-1 to TRBJ2-2; no definite D call. The CDR3 is 13 amino acids. The ends were cut back, 6 bases at V and 6 bases at J, with 11 bases in the middle. Per the germline V gene, CDR1 is SGHAT and CDR2 is FQDESV (reference sequence). The DNA for the CDR3 is TGTGCCAGCAGGGGAAAGGCACCCGGGGAGCTGTTTTTT. It translates to CASRGKAPGELFF.

This clone was seen a few times. The rearrangement links TRBV5-1 to TRBJ2-5; 9 nucleotides agree with TRBD2. V was clipped by 4 bases and J by 3 bases; unmatched bases: 7. The germline gives CDR1 SGHRS, CDR2 YFSETQ. This CDR3 has 15 amino acids. CDR3 DNA: TGCGCCAGCAGCGTGTCCCGGACTAGCGAAGAGACCCAGTACTTC. It is translated as CASSVSRTSEETQYF. Full variable domain (missing parts from reference TRBV5-1 and TRBJ2-5): KAGVTQTPRYLIKTRGQQVTLSCSPISGHRSVSWYQQTPGQGLQFLFEYFSETQRNKGNFPGRFSGRQFSNSRSEMNVSTLELGDSALYLCASSVSRTSEETQYFGPGTRLLVL.

This chain joins TRBV7-9 and TRBJ1-5; no definite D call. The CDR3 sequence is 14 residues long. The V and J ends lost 2 bases and 9 bases respectively, with 14 bases between them. Germline CDR1 is SEHNR and CDR2 is FQNEAQ (reference sequence). The CDR3 spells CASSLSSVRAPQHF. CDR3 nucleotide sequence: TGTGCCAGCAGCTTATCAAGCGTTCGTGCGCCCCAGCATTTT.

J is TRBJ2-1 and V is TRBV30; maybe TRBD1 (6 bases). Germline lookup yields CDR1 GTSNPN and CDR2 SVGIG (reference sequence). This CDR3 spans 13 amino acids. The V gene lost 6 bases and the J gene lost 0 bases, with 9 bases spanning the gap. Here the CDR3 reads CACGQSSYNEQFF. The CDR3 DNA is TGTGCCTGTGGACAGAGCTCCTACAATGAGCAGTTCTTC.